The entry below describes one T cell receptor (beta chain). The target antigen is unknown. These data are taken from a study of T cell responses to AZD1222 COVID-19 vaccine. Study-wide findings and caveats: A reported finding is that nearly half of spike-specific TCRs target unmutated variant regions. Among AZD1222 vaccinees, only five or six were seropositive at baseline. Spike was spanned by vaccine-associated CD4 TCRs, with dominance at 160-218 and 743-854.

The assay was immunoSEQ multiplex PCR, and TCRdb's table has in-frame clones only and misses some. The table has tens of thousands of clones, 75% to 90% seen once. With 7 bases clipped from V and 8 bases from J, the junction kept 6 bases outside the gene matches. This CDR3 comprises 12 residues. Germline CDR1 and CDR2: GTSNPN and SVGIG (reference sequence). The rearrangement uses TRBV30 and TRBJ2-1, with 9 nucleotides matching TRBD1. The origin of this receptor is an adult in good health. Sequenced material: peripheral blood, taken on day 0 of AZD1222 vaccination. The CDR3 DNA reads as TGTGCCTCAACACAGGGGGCAGATGAGCAGTTCTTC. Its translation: CASTQGADEQFF.